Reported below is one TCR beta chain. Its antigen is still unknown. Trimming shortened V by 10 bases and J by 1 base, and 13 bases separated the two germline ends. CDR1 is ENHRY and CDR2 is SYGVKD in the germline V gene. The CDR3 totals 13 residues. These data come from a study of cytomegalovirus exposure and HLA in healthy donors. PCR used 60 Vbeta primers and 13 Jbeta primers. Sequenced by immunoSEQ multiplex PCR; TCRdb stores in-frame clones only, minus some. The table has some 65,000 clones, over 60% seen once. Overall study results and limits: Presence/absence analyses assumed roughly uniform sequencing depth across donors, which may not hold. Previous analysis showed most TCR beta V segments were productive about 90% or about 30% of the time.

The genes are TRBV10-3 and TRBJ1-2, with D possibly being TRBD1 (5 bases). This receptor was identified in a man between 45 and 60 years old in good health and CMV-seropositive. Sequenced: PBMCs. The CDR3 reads CATAGILNYGYTF. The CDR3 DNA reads TGTGCCACCGCAGGGATTCTTAACTATGGCTACACCTTC.